A single sample gave rise to the 9 T cell receptor beta chains below, sequenced in a study of a mutant IDH1 vaccine in newly diagnosed glioma. TCRdb's copy holds only in-frame clones and misses some; the assay was immunoSEQ multiplex PCR. Of 35,000 to 45,000 clones listed, around 75% were seen once; the top ten hold 8.9%. Their specific antigens are unknown. Time point meaning: week 47, end of study. Vaccinated patients received 300 ug of mutant IDH1 20-mer peptide per dose, with topical imiquimod. The sample in question was PBMCs, obtained from a glioma patient whose treatment included an IDH1 peptide vaccine. Source of these receptors: a middle-aged man with glioma.

V gene TRBV9 combines with J gene TRBJ1-4; D is ambiguous. V was trimmed by 3 bases and J by 8 bases, leaving 14 bases between them. The germline gives CDR1 SGDLS, CDR2 YYNGEE. CDR3 size: 14 residues. This chain's CDR3 is CASSALGDREKLFF. CDR3 DNA: TGTGCCAGCAGCGCCCTCGGGGATAGAGAAAAACTGTTTTTT.

This clone was seen just once. The V call is TRBV7-9, the J call TRBJ1-2; 8 bases agree with TRBD1. The CDR3 covers 15 residues. Germline CDR1 SEHNR, CDR2 FQNEAQ (reference sequence). After removal of 7 bases from V and 1 base from J, the junction contained 8 bases not matched to a gene. The DNA for the CDR3 is TGTGCCAGCAACCACCGACAGGGGCTTAACTATGGCTACACCTTC. Protein sequence: CASNHRQGLNYGYTF.

This sequence joins TRBV15 and TRBJ1-5; D is perhaps TRBD1 (5 bases). Germline V CDR1 and CDR2: LNHNV, YYDKDF (reference sequence). Trimming removed 0 bases at V and 2 bases at J, with 5 bases between. CDR3 length: 14 residues. CDR3 residues: CATSRDRGNQPQHF. The CDR3 DNA is TGTGCCACCAGCAGAGACAGGGGCAATCAGCCCCAGCATTTT.

The chain combines TRBV9 with TRBJ2-3; either TRBD1 or TRBD2 may supply D (5 bases each). V gave up 0 bases and J gave up 9 bases, with 8 bases separating them. Germline loops: CDR1 SGDLS, CDR2 YYNGEE. The CDR3 runs 12 residues. The CDR3, as DNA: TGTGCCAGCAGCGTAGTGAGGGGAACGCAGTATTTT. This codes for CASSVVRGTQYF.

The chain recombines TRBV5-1 with TRBJ2-3; D unresolved. This CDR3 region has 13 residues. CDR1 is SGHRS and CDR2 is YFSETQ in the germline V gene. Trimming pared 0 bases from V and 5 bases from J, leaving 7 bases between. The CDR3 here is CASSLESLDTQYF. CDR3 DNA sequence: TGCGCCAGCAGCTTGGAGAGTCTAGATACGCAGTATTTT. Variable domain in full (rest from reference TRBV5-1 and TRBJ2-3): KAGVTQTPRYLIKTRGQQVTLSCSPISGHRSVSWYQQTPGQGLQFLFEYFSETQRNKGNFPGRFSGRQFSNSRSEMNVSTLELGDSALYLCASSLESLDTQYFGPGTRLTVL.

The chain links TRBV11-2 to TRBJ2-1, with 10 bases identical to TRBD2. Trimming took 4 bases from V and 10 from J; bases not matched to a gene: 4. Germline V gene data show CDR1 as SGHAT and CDR2 as FQNNGV. The CDR3 has 13 residues. CDR3 in amino acids: CASSSSTSGEQFF. The CDR3 DNA follows: TGTGCCAGCAGCTCCTCGACTAGCGGGGAGCAGTTCTTC.

This chain uses TRBV2 with TRBJ1-4; tentative D call: TRBD1 (5 bases). CDR1 SNHLY and CDR2 FYNNEI come from the germline V gene. Trimming took off 5 bases at V and 5 bases at J, with 12 bases between the two ends. The CDR3 is 14 amino acids. Here the CDR3 reads CASSRRQLNEKLFF. In DNA form, the CDR3 reads TGTGCCAGCAGTCGGCGACAGCTAAATGAAAAACTGTTTTTT.

The CDR3: CAWSLRGGLIGNEQFF. CDR3 nucleotide sequence: TGTGCCTGGAGCCTTCGGGGGGGGTTGATAGGCAATGAGCAGTTCTTC. This chain links TRBV30 with TRBJ2-1; 8 bases are a match to TRBD2. Germline assignment: CDR1 GTSNPN and CDR2 SVGIG (reference sequence). The V and J ends lost 3 bases and 6 bases, in that order; junction bases with no gene match: 13. The CDR3 has 16 amino acids.

This clone was observed a few times. The chain couples TRBV14 to TRBJ2-1, with TRBD2 as a possible D gene (5 bases). CDR1 and CDR2 (germline): SGHDN, FVKESK. The CDR3 runs to 13 residues. V was clipped by 0 bases and J by 9 bases, with 9 bases between them. CDR3 in amino acids: CASSQDLASEQFF. The CDR3, as DNA: TGTGCCAGCAGCCAAGATCTAGCAAGTGAGCAGTTCTTC.